A single sample gave rise to the 15 T cell receptor beta chains below, sequenced in a study of shared clonotypes between healthy human individuals (dated by TCRdb to between 2020 and 2021). The library relied on the immunoSEQ multiplex PCR assay. In TCRdb, the immuneACCESS table is reduced to in-frame sequences with V and J assigned. These tables do not hold every clone; where another copy was compared, an unresolved V gene accounts for under half, and the others remain unexplained. The sample records approximately 500,000 clones, almost 97% of which are singletons. About 0.054% of the sample is in the top ten clones. Sequences were obtained from naive CD4+ T cells sorted from blood. The intended sense of this specimen's cell subset or site label: CD45RA+ positively selected. The source of these receptors is a woman aged 30 to 39 in good health.

The gene calls are TRBV7-6 and TRBJ2-1, with 7 bases aligning to TRBD2. This CDR3 has 17 amino acids. Germline trimming cut 5 bases from V and 3 bases from J; bases unmatched to any gene: 13. Germline loops: CDR1 SGHVS, CDR2 FNYEAQ. The CDR3 is CASSQQPGLGGYNEQFF. In DNA, the CDR3 is TGTGCCAGCAGCCAGCAACCCGGACTAGGTGGCTACAATGAGCAGTTCTTC.

V and J are TRBV5-1 and TRBJ2-7, with 13 bases identical to TRBD2. With 0 bases clipped from V and 2 bases from J, the junction kept 5 bases outside the gene matches. CDR1 SGHRS and CDR2 YFSETQ come from the germline V gene. The CDR3 runs to 17 residues. Written as DNA, the CDR3 is TGCGCCAGCAGCTTGGGGGGACTAGCGGGATCACCCTACGAGCAGTACTTC. It yields the protein CASSLGGLAGSPYEQYF.

This clone was detected a few times. The rearrangement uses TRBV28 and TRBJ1-5; 8 nucleotides match TRBD1. The CDR3 spans 14 residues. V dropped 10 bases and J dropped 2; count of bases not matched to a gene: 7. CDR1 is MDHEN and CDR2 is SYDVKM in the germline V gene. CDR3 region: CATRGGQGNQPQHF. CDR3 sequence (DNA): TGTGCCACCCGGGGGGGACAGGGCAATCAGCCCCAGCATTTT.

This sequence joins TRBV7-9 and TRBJ1-6, with D possibly TRBD1 on 5 matching bases. Germline CDR1 SEHNR, CDR2 FQNEAQ (reference sequence). The germline V and J ends were trimmed by 5 bases and 7 bases, with 12 bases remaining between them. The CDR3 loop spans 14 amino acids. Written as DNA, the CDR3 is TGTGCCAGCAGCGCCGGGACGGCAAATTCACCCCTCCACTTT. This codes for CASSAGTANSPLHF.

Details on this clone: At one end the junction does not follow the germline gene, possibly because of a read error. The chain is built from TRBV4-1 and TRBJ2-7, with 9 bases lining up with TRBD1. The germline CDR1 and CDR2 sequences are MGHRA and YSYEKL. This CDR3 comprises 14 residues. The CDR3: CASSLQGAVYEQYF. For the CDR3, the DNA is TGTGCCAGCAGCCTACAGGGGGCCGTCTACGAGCAGTACTTC.

This clone appeared once. The V and J genes are TRBV18 and TRBJ2-7; 13 nucleotides match TRBD2. The V segment lost 3 bases and the J segment 6 bases; nucleotides outside the gene matches: 5. The CDR3 covers 15 residues. Germline-derived CDR1 and CDR2 are KGHSH and LQKENI. CDR3 sequence (DNA): TGTGCCAGCTCACCGACTAGCGGGAGGAAAATCGAGCAGTACTTC. Encoded protein: CASSPTSGRKIEQYF.

The chain recombines TRBV11-2 with TRBJ1-2; possibly TRBD1 for D (6 bases). There are 16 residues in the CDR3. Trimming took off 1 base at V and 5 bases at J, with 17 bases between the two ends. CDR1 is SGHAT and CDR2 is FQNNGV in the germline V gene. The CDR3 DNA reads TGTGCCAGCAGCTTAGCCCGATCAGGGGAGTCGTATGGCTACACCTTC. Its protein is CASSLARSGESYGYTF.

The chain employs TRBV28 and TRBJ1-2; a possible D gene is TRBD1 (5 bases). The V and J ends lost 3 bases and 0 bases respectively, with 11 bases between them. The CDR3 loop spans 15 amino acids. Germline CDR1 and CDR2: MDHEN and SYDVKM. The CDR3 DNA sequence: TGTGCCAGCAGTTTCGGGGGGTTTACTAACTATGGCTACACCTTC. It specifies CASSFGGFTNYGYTF.

J is TRBJ2-7 and V is TRBV28; possible D gene TRBD2, 5 bases. This CDR3 region has 14 residues. The V gene lost 4 bases and the J gene lost 5 bases, with 15 bases spanning the gap. CDR1 MDHEN and CDR2 SYDVKM come from the germline V gene. CDR3 protein: CASSYEGVRNEQYF. In DNA, the CDR3 is TGTGCCAGCAGTTACGAGGGAGTGAGGAACGAGCAGTACTTC.

The V call is TRBV19, the J call TRBJ2-2, with 8 bases lining up with TRBD2. Germline CDR1 is LNHDA and CDR2 is SQIVND (reference sequence). After removal of 7 bases from V and 6 bases from J, the junction contained 10 bases not matched to a gene. The CDR3 loop spans 15 amino acids. CDR3 DNA: TGTGCCAGTACCGGGGGGGAATACAGGTCCGGGGAGCTGTTTTTT. This sequence encodes CASTGGEYRSGELFF.

This clone was observed once. The CDR3 DNA reads as TGTGCCAGCAGTGAATCCGCAGGGATGGACACTGAAGCTTTCTTT. Protein sequence: CASSESAGMDTEAFF. The rearrangement joins TRBV6-1 to TRBJ1-1; TRBD1 might be the D (5 bases). V was clipped by 2 bases and J by 3 bases, with 13 bases between them. CDR1 and CDR2 (germline): MNHNS, SASEGT. The CDR3 totals 15 residues.

CDR3 nucleotides: TGTGCCAGCAGCATAACAGGGTTCGGCATTCAGTACTTC. It yields the protein CASSITGFGIQYF. The chain carries TRBV2 and TRBJ2-4, with D possibly being TRBD1 (6 bases). This CDR3 is built from 13 residues. Trimming took off 6 bases at V and 9 bases at J, with 15 bases between the two ends. In germline, CDR1 is SNHLY, CDR2 FYNNEI.

This chain joins TRBV12-5 and TRBJ2-3; D ambiguous. Germline values: CDR1 LGHNT, CDR2 FRNRAP. The V and J ends lost 4 bases and 4 bases respectively, with 6 bases between them. This CDR3 spans 12 amino acids. The CDR3 sequence is CASGSDADTQYF. CDR3 DNA sequence: TGTGCTAGTGGTTCCGATGCAGATACGCAGTATTTT.

This chain links TRBV5-1 with TRBJ2-7; 10 bases are shared with TRBD2. V shed 5 bases, J shed 2 bases, and the junction held 13 bases outside the gene matches. The CDR3 extends over 17 amino acids. In germline, CDR1 is SGHRS, CDR2 YFSETQ. CDR3 DNA sequence: TGCGCCAGCAGACCAAACCCCACTAGCGGGAACACCTACGAGCAGTACTTC. It specifies CASRPNPTSGNTYEQYF.

This rearrangement joins TRBV18 to TRBJ2-2; maybe TRBD2 (6 bases). Deletions cut 11 bases from V and 0 bases from J, with 19 bases between. Looked up from germline, CDR1 is KGHSH and CDR2 is LQKENI. There are 16 residues in the CDR3. DNA for the CDR3: TGTGCCGGGGGGACTCACCGAAGGACGAACACCGGGGAGCTGTTTTTT. Translated: CAGGTHRRTNTGELFF.